The 15 T cell receptor beta chains given below trace back to one sample, sequenced in a study of cytomegalovirus exposure and HLA in healthy donors. With 60 Vbeta and 13 Jbeta primers, the PCR was carried out. Here immunoSEQ multiplex PCR was the method, and the copy in TCRdb shows in-frame clones only, minus some. The table shows approximately 240,000 clones, with 82% occurring only once. Sequences were obtained from PBMCs. The receptors were gathered from a woman aged 40-49 years in good health and CMV-seropositive.

This chain joins TRBV6-6 and TRBJ1-3; a possible D gene is TRBD1 (6 bases). The CDR3 has 16 residues. Germline CDR1 is MNHNY and CDR2 is SVGAGI (reference sequence). V lost 2 bases and J 2 bases, leaving 13 bases between the germline ends. The CDR3 here is CASSYGQGRAGNTIYF. CDR3 bases: TGTGCCAGCAGTTACGGGCAGGGGAGAGCTGGAAACACCATATATTTT.

This chain connects TRBV11-2 to TRBJ2-5; 11 positions agree with TRBD2. V lost 1 base to trimming and J lost 2 bases; unmatched junction nucleotides: 12. Germline CDR1 SGHAT, CDR2 FQNNGV. The CDR3 covers 19 residues. The chain's CDR3 is CASSLGGVAGGSAQETQYF. Here the CDR3 DNA reads TGTGCCAGCAGCTTAGGGGGGGTAGCGGGAGGGAGTGCTCAAGAGACCCAGTACTTC.

The CDR3 spells CASRETGAPSYGYTF. The DNA of the CDR3 is TGTGCCAGCAGAGAGACAGGGGCCCCAAGCTATGGCTACACCTTC. The genes are TRBV25-1 and TRBJ1-2; 8 bases line up with TRBD1. The germline CDR1 and CDR2 sequences are MGHDK and SYGVNS. V shed 6 bases and J 4 bases; nucleotides not matched to a gene: 10. This CDR3 region has 15 residues.

V and J are TRBV6-6 and TRBJ2-3; 7 positions match TRBD2. CDR3 length equals 13 residues. Trimming at V came to 8 bases and at J to 13 bases, leaving 15 bases not matched to a gene. In germline, CDR1 is MNHNY, CDR2 SVGAGI (reference sequence). The CDR3 is CASGGDPLGIKYF. CDR3 bases: TGTGCCAGCGGGGGGGACCCCCTCGGTATCAAGTATTTT.

The chain recombines TRBV4-2 with TRBJ2-5; tentative D call: TRBD1 (5 bases). Germline lookup yields CDR1 LGHNA and CDR2 YNFKEQ. CDR3 length equals 15 residues. Trimming pared 1 base from V and 1 base from J, leaving 10 bases between. The CDR3 loop reads CASSQVAQAQETQYF. CDR3 coding DNA: TGTGCCAGCAGCCAAGTTGCACAGGCCCAAGAGACCCAGTACTTC.

The chain carries TRBV5-4 and TRBJ2-7, with TRBD2 matching 13 bases. The CDR3 contains 16 residues. V lost 0 bases, J lost 2 bases, and 2 bases stayed unmatched. Looked up from germline, CDR1 is SGHNT and CDR2 is YYREEE (reference sequence). CDR3 amino acids: CASSLGLAGGTYEQYF. Written as DNA, the CDR3 is TGTGCCAGCAGCTTGGGACTAGCGGGGGGAACCTACGAGCAGTACTTC.

The rearrangement joins TRBV5-1 to TRBJ1-1; D is undetermined. Germline CDR1 SGHRS, CDR2 YFSETQ. The CDR3 length is 14 residues. The ends were cut back, 0 bases at V and 0 bases at J, with 6 bases in the middle. In DNA, the CDR3 is TGCGCCAGCAGCTTGGCGGGGATGAACACTGAAGCTTTCTTT. It specifies CASSLAGMNTEAFF.

The CDR3 protein is CASSSTTDYEQYF. The CDR3 region has the DNA TGTGCCAGCAGCTCTACTACTGACTACGAGCAGTACTTC. V is TRBV7-9 and J is TRBJ2-7; no clear D. CDR1 is SEHNR, CDR2 FQNEAQ, per germline (reference sequence). Trimming left V 4 bases short and J 3 bases short, with 10 bases between. This CDR3 comprises 13 residues.

The chain joins TRBV16 to TRBJ1-2, with a possible D match to TRBD1 (6 bases). The germline V gene has CDR1 KGHSY and CDR2 FQNENV. V was cut by 5 bases and J by 5 bases, with 9 bases left in between. The CDR3 totals 12 residues. CDR3 residues: CASSKGGYGYTF. In DNA, the CDR3 is TGTGCCAGCAGCAAGGGGGGGTATGGCTACACCTTC.

This clone was seen once. The sample has other DNA sequences that encode this CDR3 too. This rearrangement joins TRBV9 to TRBJ2-2; D might be TRBD2 (5 bases). Germline CDR1 and CDR2: SGDLS and YYNGEE. The CDR3 covers 13 residues. V dropped 0 bases and J dropped 5 bases, with 5 bases sitting between them. For the CDR3, the DNA is TGTGCCAGCAGCGTAGGAGGGACCGGGGAGCTGTTTTTT. It translates to CASSVGGTGELFF. Based on the CDR3 plus reference TRBV9 and TRBJ2-2, the full variable domain is DSGVTQTPKHLITATGQRVTLRCSPRSGDLSVYWYQQSLDQGLQFLIQYYNGEERAKGNILERFSAQQFPDLHSELNLSSLELGDSALYFCASSVGGTGELFFGEGSRLTVL.

The chain is built from TRBV27 and TRBJ2-1; tentative D call: TRBD2 (7 bases). V shed 3 bases and J shed 4 bases, with 16 bases lying between them. Germline CDR1 and CDR2: MNHEY and SMNVEV (reference sequence). CDR3 length: 16 amino acids. CDR3 nucleotides: TGTGCCAGCAGTTTGCGCGGGGGCCACTTGTACAATGAGCAGTTCTTC. This sequence encodes CASSLRGGHLYNEQFF.

The chain has TRBV6-6 and TRBJ1-5; 7 nucleotides match TRBD1. The germline gives CDR1 MNHNY, CDR2 SVGAGI (reference sequence). CDR3 length: 14 amino acids. The junction had 8 bases not matched to a gene; V was cut back by 5 bases and J by 7 bases. CDR3 in amino acids: CASSETRTGQPQHF. In DNA form, the CDR3 reads TGTGCCAGCAGTGAGACAAGGACAGGACAGCCCCAGCATTTT.

The chain combines TRBV11-2 with TRBJ1-5; no definite D call. This CDR3 region has 14 residues. Looked up from germline, CDR1 is SGHAT and CDR2 is FQNNGV. Trimming cost V 3 bases and J 6 bases, with 12 bases left between them. The CDR3 nucleotides are TGTGCCAGCAGCTTTGGTACTTATTCTCAGCCCCAGCATTTT. It specifies CASSFGTYSQPQHF.

The rearrangement uses TRBV5-4 and TRBJ2-4, with D possibly being TRBD2 (6 bases). The CDR3 is 16 residues long. Germline values: CDR1 SGHNT, CDR2 YYREEE (reference sequence). V was trimmed by 4 bases and J by 0 bases, leaving 14 bases between them. CDR3 amino acids: CASSRWGDPAKNIQYF. The CDR3 bases are TGTGCCAGCAGCCGATGGGGGGACCCAGCCAAAAACATTCAGTACTTC.

This chain uses TRBV19 with TRBJ2-1, with a weak D call TRBD2 (6 bases). The V gene lost 1 base and the J gene lost 9 bases, with 16 bases spanning the gap. Germline V gene sequence: CDR1 LNHDA, CDR2 SQIVND (reference sequence). This CDR3 contains 15 residues. The chain's CDR3 is CASSIVTTSNGEQFF. CDR3 coding DNA: TGTGCCAGTAGTATAGTTACGACTAGTAATGGTGAGCAGTTCTTC.